These 16 T cell receptor beta chains originate from one sample sequenced in a study of shared clonotypes between healthy human individuals. Only in-frame clones appear in the TCRdb table, and some are missing; sequencing was by immunoSEQ multiplex PCR. The sample contains 2 million to 2.5 million clones, over 90% of which appear only once. Sequencing was done on a sample of naive CD4+ T cells from PBMCs. Subset noted: CD45RA+ positively selected. The receptor source for this set is a young man in good health. Some clones in this sample may be carry-over from other donors' samples.

The V gene is TRBV19, the J gene TRBJ2-3; TRBD2 aligns across 9 bases. This CDR3 region has 16 residues. The germline gives CDR1 LNHDA, CDR2 SQIVND (reference sequence). V dropped 5 bases and J dropped 2; count of bases not matched to a gene: 8. The chain's CDR3 is CASSYASGTYTDTQYF. CDR3 DNA: TGTGCCAGTAGTTATGCTAGCGGGACCTACACAGATACGCAGTATTTT.

This clone was picked up one time. This chain uses TRBV6-5 with TRBJ2-1, with TRBD2 matching over 9 bases. V was pared by 4 bases and J by 6 bases, with 10 bases of the junction left unmatched. Germline V lookup: CDR1 MNHEY, CDR2 SVGAGI. There are 16 residues in the CDR3. In DNA form, the CDR3 reads TGTGCCAGCAGTTGGTTTCTTGGCGGGAGGGCCAATGAGCAGTTCTTC. Translation gives CASSWFLGGRANEQFF.

The V call is TRBV4-1, the J call TRBJ1-4, with TRBD1 identical over 7 bases. The ends lost 4 bases at V and 8 bases at J; junction bases unmatched: 10. Germline V gene lookup returns CDR1 MGHRA and CDR2 YSYEKL. The CDR3 is made up of 15 amino acids. CDR3 residues: CASSRLQGQGEKLFF. CDR3 in DNA: TGCGCCAGCAGCCGCTTACAGGGGCAGGGGGAAAAACTGTTTTTT.

The chain carries TRBV2 and TRBJ2-7; the match to TRBD2 covers 8 bases. Looked up from germline, CDR1 is SNHLY and CDR2 is FYNNEI. CDR3 length: 13 residues. The J segment lost 1 base and the V segment lost 7 bases, leaving 3 bases of the junction unmatched. The CDR3, as DNA: TGTGCCAGCATTAGCGGGATTTCCTACGAGCAGTACTTC. Protein: CASISGISYEQYF.

The chain recombines TRBV30 with TRBJ2-3; no clear D gene. Per the germline V gene, CDR1 is GTSNPN and CDR2 is SVGIG (reference sequence). V gave up 3 bases and J gave up 1 base, with 11 bases separating them. The CDR3 has 14 amino acids. CDR3: CAWSPTLGTDTQYF. CDR3 DNA sequence: TGTGCCTGGAGCCCTACTCTGGGCACAGATACGCAGTATTTT.

The chain combines TRBV23-1 with TRBJ1-5; TRBD1 might be the D (6 bases). Being an ORF, TRBV23-1 has a function that is uncertain. CDR3 size: 13 residues. V lost 4 bases and J 7 bases, leaving 11 bases between the germline ends. CDR3 sequence (DNA): TGCGCCAGCAGTCGCGGGGGCGAACAGCCCCAGCATTTT. It specifies CASSRGGEQPQHF.

The chain recombines TRBV6-1 with TRBJ2-1; D gene uncertain. The V gene lost 2 bases and the J gene lost 6 bases, with 8 bases spanning the gap. The CDR3 spans 13 residues. Germline CDR1 reads MNHNS; CDR2 reads SASEGT. The CDR3, as DNA: TGTGCCAGCAGTGAAATGGGAATCAATGAGCAGTTCTTC. Translation: CASSEMGINEQFF.

Only one count was recorded for this clone. The rearrangement links TRBV28 to TRBJ2-4; the D is unclear. Germline V gene data show CDR1 as MDHEN and CDR2 as SYDVKM. The germline V and J ends were trimmed by 3 bases and 5 bases, with 8 bases remaining between them. This CDR3 has 13 amino acids. The CDR3 loop reads CASSLFDENIQYF. Written as DNA, the CDR3 is TGTGCCAGCAGTTTGTTCGATGAAAACATTCAGTACTTC.

This clone has only a few counts. The chain couples TRBV4-1 to TRBJ1-4; D gene ambiguous. Trimming took off 5 bases at V and 7 bases at J, with 14 bases between the two ends. This CDR3 spans 14 amino acids. CDR1 and CDR2 from the germline V gene are MGHRA and YSYEKL. In nucleotides, the CDR3 is TGCGCCAGCAGCGCCCCCTCGCGGGGTGAAAAACTGTTTTTT. It yields the protein CASSAPSRGEKLFF.

This chain uses TRBV28 with TRBJ1-2, with D possibly matching TRBD1 (5 bases). The CDR3 runs to 16 residues. The V and J ends lost 5 bases and 0 bases respectively, with 16 bases between them. Germline-derived CDR1 and CDR2 are MDHEN and SYDVKM. The CDR3 nucleotides are TGTGCCAGCAGTCCGGGACGGTTCACTCCTAACTATGGCTACACCTTC. Amino acids: CASSPGRFTPNYGYTF.

This clone was detected once. This sequence joins TRBV9 and TRBJ1-2, with D unclear. Trimming took off 2 bases at V and 5 bases at J, with 13 bases between the two ends. Germline V gives CDR1 SGDLS, CDR2 YYNGEE. The CDR3 is 14 residues long. CDR3 amino acids: CASSVRPLEYGYTF. CDR3 DNA: TGTGCCAGCAGCGTTCGGCCCCTCGAATATGGCTACACCTTC.

The chain employs TRBV4-2 and TRBJ1-4; D call uncertain. Germline loops: CDR1 LGHNA, CDR2 YNFKEQ. The germline V and J ends were trimmed by 4 bases and 0 bases, with 15 bases remaining between them. The CDR3 is 17 amino acids. CDR3 loop: CASSRVQSQPTNEKLFF. Here the CDR3 DNA reads TGTGCCAGCAGCCGGGTTCAATCGCAGCCAACTAATGAAAAACTGTTTTTT.

The chain carries TRBV9 and TRBJ1-2, with a tentative D call TRBD1 (6 bases). Germline V gene lookup returns CDR1 SGDLS and CDR2 YYNGEE. The V gene lost 0 bases and the J gene lost 13 bases, with 19 bases spanning the gap. This CDR3 comprises 14 residues. The CDR3 DNA reads as TGTGCCAGCAGCGTAGAGGGGGTAGGCGGATCGTTCACCTTC. Protein product: CASSVEGVGGSFTF.

V and J are TRBV7-3 and TRBJ2-2; 9 bases match TRBD1. V lost 5 bases to trimming and J lost 5 bases; unmatched junction nucleotides: 9. There are 16 residues in the CDR3. CDR1 is SGHTA, CDR2 FQGTGA, per germline. CDR3 nucleotides: TGTGCCAGCAGCCCGCAGACGGGACAGGGAACCGGGGAGCTGTTTTTT. Its protein product is CASSPQTGQGTGELFF.

V usage is TRBV7-2 and J usage is TRBJ1-4, with D perhaps matching TRBD1 (5 bases). The CDR3 totals 14 residues. Trimming removed 6 bases from V and 3 bases from J, with 11 bases in between. Germline CDR1 and CDR2: SGHTA and FQGNSA. CDR3 nucleotide sequence: TGTGCCAGCAGTGCAGGGATTGCTAATGAAAAACTGTTTTTT. Residues: CASSAGIANEKLFF.

The chain has TRBV27 and TRBJ1-5; tentative D call: TRBD1 (5 bases). CDR1 is MNHEY and CDR2 is SMNVEV in the germline V gene (reference sequence). The V gene lost 6 bases and the J gene lost 2 bases, with 14 bases spanning the gap. The CDR3 loop spans 15 amino acids. CDR3 bases: TGTGCCAGCAGCGCCGGTGACAGACGCAATCAGCCCCAGCATTTT. This gives the protein CASSAGDRRNQPQHF.